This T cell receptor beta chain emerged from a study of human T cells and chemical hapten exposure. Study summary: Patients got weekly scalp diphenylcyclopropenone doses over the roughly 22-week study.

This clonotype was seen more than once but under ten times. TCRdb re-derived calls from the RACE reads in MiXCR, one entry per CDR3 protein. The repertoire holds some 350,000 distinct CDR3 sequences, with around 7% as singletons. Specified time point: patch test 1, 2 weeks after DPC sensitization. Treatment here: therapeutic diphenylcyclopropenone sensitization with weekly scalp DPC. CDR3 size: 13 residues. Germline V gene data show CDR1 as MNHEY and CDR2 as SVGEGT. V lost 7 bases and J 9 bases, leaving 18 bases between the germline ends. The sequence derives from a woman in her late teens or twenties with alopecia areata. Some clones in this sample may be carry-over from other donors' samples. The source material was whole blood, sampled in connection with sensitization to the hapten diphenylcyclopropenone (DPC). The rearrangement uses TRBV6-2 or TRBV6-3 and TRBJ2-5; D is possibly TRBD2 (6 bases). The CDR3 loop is CASNGLYPSAQYF. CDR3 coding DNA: TGTGCCAGCAATGGGCTATATCCTAGCGCCCAGTACTTC.